This T cell receptor beta chain was profiled in a study of OX40 agonist ivuxolimab in advanced cancers. Across the whole study: Six ivuxolimab dose levels, 0.01 to 10 mg/kg, were given intravenously every 2 weeks. Those treated in dose escalation had hepatocellular carcinoma, melanoma, renal cell cancer or head and neck cancer. Broader study findings: Circulating CD4+ and CD8+ T cells showed clonal expansion by week 6 at 0.1 to 3.0 mg/kg. Partial responders dosed at 0.1-3.0 mg/kg displayed clonal expansion ranking among the lowest.

The CDR3 consists of 12 residues. V lost 6 bases and J 0 bases, leaving 6 bases between the germline ends. CDR1 SQVTM and CDR2 ANQGSEA come from the germline V gene. Repertoires were generated with immunoSEQ multiplex PCR, while TCRdb's copy carries only in-frame clones and drops some. The sample has some 63,000 clones, over 80% seen once. Comment on this clone: Its antigen is currently unknown.

Material: CD4+ or CD8+ T cells sorted from blood, obtained in a trial of the OX40 agonist ivuxolimab. The chain links TRBV29-1 to TRBJ1-5; no firm D call. The source is an adult with an advanced solid tumor such as melanoma, head and neck, liver or kidney cancer. CDR3 coding DNA: TGCAGCGTAGCAAGTAGCAATCAGCCCCAGCATTTT. Protein sequence: CSVASSNQPQHF.